A selection of T cell receptor beta chains follows, all from one sample in a study of metastatic and nonmetastatic thyroid tumors. MiXCR re-clonotyped the PCR reads for TCRdb. The sample has approximately 37,000 clones, 20% to 25% seen once. The sequenced sample consisted of tumor tissue. The receptors shown here come from a male donor with papillary thyroid cancer or a benign thyroid nodule (not recorded which). Some clones in this sample may be carry-over from other donors' samples. Both conserved end residues are part of each CDR3. D genes are given only for firm matches. Clone sizes are given selectively: once, few, many, or a class where the clone is expanded.

j_call: TRBJ2-1; v_call: TRBV6-1; d_call: TRBD2; clone_size: few; cdr3_nt: TGTGCCAGCAAAAGCGGGAGCTCCCACAATGAGCAGTTCTTC; cdr3_aa: CASKSGSSHNEQFF
j_call: TRBJ2-7; v_call: TRBV5-5; d_call: NA; clone_size: many; cdr3_nt: TGTGCCAGCAGCTTAGAATACGAGCAGTACTTC; cdr3_aa: CASSLEYEQYF
j_call: TRBJ2-1; v_call: TRBV7-3; d_call: NA; clone_size: many; cdr3_nt: TGTGCCAGCAGCTTACAATCTTTCAATGAGCAGTTCTTC; cdr3_aa: CASSLQSFNEQFF
j_call: TRBJ2-1; v_call: TRBV7-8; d_call: NA; clone_size: few; cdr3_nt: TGTGCCGGCACCCCTTCGCAGGGGCGGGCAGGAGACAATGAGCAGTTCTTC; cdr3_aa: CAGTPSQGRAGDNEQFF
j_call: TRBJ1-3; v_call: TRBV11-2; d_call: NA; clone_size: NA; cdr3_nt: TGTGCCAGCAGCGGTCAAACGCGGGGAAACACCATATATTTT; cdr3_aa: CASSGQTRGNTIYF
j_call: TRBJ1-4; v_call: TRBV9; d_call: NA; clone_size: NA; cdr3_nt: TGTGCCAGCAGCGTAGGTGACAGGCCTAATGAAAAACTGTTTTTT; cdr3_aa: CASSVGDRPNEKLFF
j_call: TRBJ2-1; v_call: TRBV28; d_call: NA; clone_size: many; cdr3_nt: TGTGCCAGCAGTTTCGTGGGAGCGGTCAATGAGCAGTTCTTC; cdr3_aa: CASSFVGAVNEQFF
j_call: TRBJ1-5; v_call: TRBV7-9; d_call: NA; clone_size: many; cdr3_nt: TGTGCCAGCAGCCTAGGGCCAGATACCAATCAGCCCCAGCATTTT; cdr3_aa: CASSLGPDTNQPQHF
j_call: TRBJ2-7; v_call: TRBV6-1; d_call: TRBD1; clone_size: few; cdr3_nt: TGTGCCAGCAGTGAAGGGACAGGGGGCTACGAGCAGTACTTC; cdr3_aa: CASSEGTGGYEQYF
j_call: TRBJ2-1; v_call: TRBV30; d_call: NA; clone_size: many; cdr3_nt: TGTGCCTGGAGCATTAACAATGAGCAGTTCTTC; cdr3_aa: CAWSINNEQFF
j_call: TRBJ2-1; v_call: TRBV9; d_call: NA; clone_size: many; cdr3_nt: TGTGCCAGCAGTCTTGGTGCTATTTCCTACAATGAGCAGTTCTTC; cdr3_aa: CASSLGAISYNEQFF
j_call: TRBJ1-1; v_call: TRBV12-3/TRBV12-4; d_call: NA; clone_size: many; cdr3_nt: TGTGCCAGCAGTTTACGGACAGTTGAAGCTTTCTTT; cdr3_aa: CASSLRTVEAFF
j_call: TRBJ1-1; v_call: TRBV7-9; d_call: TRBD1; clone_size: NA; cdr3_nt: TGTGCCAGCAGACCCGGGACAGGGAGATCCACTGAAGCTTTCTTT; cdr3_aa: CASRPGTGRSTEAFF
j_call: TRBJ2-2; v_call: TRBV20-1; d_call: TRBD2; clone_size: few; cdr3_nt: TGCAGTGCTAAAGGATCTAGCGGGAGCTACACCGGGGAGCTGTTTTTT; cdr3_aa: CSAKGSSGSYTGELFF
j_call: TRBJ1-2; v_call: TRBV30; d_call: NA; clone_size: NA; cdr3_nt: TGTGCCTGGAGTCCACAGGGTCCTAACTATGGCTACACCTTC; cdr3_aa: CAWSPQGPNYGYTF
j_call: TRBJ2-2; v_call: TRBV24-1; d_call: NA; clone_size: many; cdr3_nt: TGTGCCACCAGCCCAGGAGGGGGGGTTGACACCGGGGAGCTGTTTTTT; cdr3_aa: CATSPGGGVDTGELFF
j_call: TRBJ2-1; v_call: TRBV6-1; d_call: TRBD2; clone_size: NA; cdr3_nt: TGTGCCAGCAGTGCTTTCGGACTAGCTGGTAATGAGCGGTTCTTC; cdr3_aa: CASSAFGLAGNERFF
j_call: TRBJ2-6; v_call: TRBV4-3; d_call: NA; clone_size: NA; cdr3_nt: TGCGCCAGCAGCCAAGAATGGCGCCTCTCTGGGGCCAACGTCCTGACTTTC; cdr3_aa: CASSQEWRLSGANVLTF
j_call: TRBJ2-3; v_call: TRBV24-1; d_call: TRBD2; clone_size: many; cdr3_nt: TGTGCCACCAGTGAAGGCGGGAGGGCTGGAGATACGCAGTATTTT; cdr3_aa: CATSEGGRAGDTQYF
j_call: TRBJ2-2; v_call: TRBV9; d_call: TRBD2; clone_size: NA; cdr3_nt: TGTGCCAGCAGCTTCACTCCACTAGCGGGTATCACCGGGGAGCTGTTTTTT; cdr3_aa: CASSFTPLAGITGELFF
j_call: TRBJ2-3; v_call: TRBV12-3/TRBV12-4; d_call: NA; clone_size: few; cdr3_nt: TGTGCCAGCAGATTTACGGGGGAGGGCACAGATACGCAGTATTTT; cdr3_aa: CASRFTGEGTDTQYF
j_call: TRBJ2-1; v_call: TRBV28; d_call: TRBD1; clone_size: many; cdr3_nt: TGTGCCAGCAGTTGGGGGACAGCCAATGAGCAGTTCTTC; cdr3_aa: CASSWGTANEQFF
j_call: TRBJ2-5; v_call: TRBV7-8; d_call: NA; clone_size: many; cdr3_nt: TGTGCCAGCAGCTTGATGTGGCAGGGGGAGACCCAGTACTTC; cdr3_aa: CASSLMWQGETQYF
j_call: TRBJ2-2; v_call: TRBV20-1; d_call: NA; clone_size: NA; cdr3_nt: TGCAGTGCTAGAGCTCCCGGTGAGCTGTTTTTT; cdr3_aa: CSARAPGELFF
j_call: TRBJ1-1; v_call: TRBV12-3/TRBV12-4; d_call: TRBD1; clone_size: NA; cdr3_nt: TGTGCCAGCAAGCGGGACAGCCGGAACACTGAAGCTTTCTTT; cdr3_aa: CASKRDSRNTEAFF
j_call: TRBJ2-1; v_call: TRBV7-9; d_call: TRBD2; clone_size: many; cdr3_nt: TGTGCCAGCAGCTTTGCCGGGAGGGCCGAAGGTGAGCAGTTCTTC; cdr3_aa: CASSFAGRAEGEQFF
j_call: TRBJ1-5; v_call: TRBV30; d_call: NA; clone_size: many; cdr3_nt: TGTGCCTGGAGCAGGGATAGCAATCAGCCCCAGCATTTT; cdr3_aa: CAWSRDSNQPQHF
j_call: TRBJ2-1; v_call: TRBV30; d_call: NA; clone_size: many; cdr3_nt: TGTGCCTGGAGTACCGGGGCCTCTCATGAGCAGTTCTTC; cdr3_aa: CAWSTGASHEQFF
j_call: TRBJ2-2; v_call: TRBV5-1; d_call: TRBD2; clone_size: once; cdr3_nt: TGCGCCAGCACCGTGAGGGGAGGGCCGGGCACCGGGGAGCTGTTTTTT; cdr3_aa: CASTVRGGPGTGELFF
j_call: TRBJ2-1; v_call: TRBV6-1; d_call: NA; clone_size: many; cdr3_nt: TGTGCCAGCAGTGAAGCAGGGCTTGAGCAGTTCTTC; cdr3_aa: CASSEAGLEQFF
j_call: TRBJ2-1; v_call: TRBV2; d_call: TRBD2; clone_size: NA; cdr3_nt: TGTGCCAGCAGGGGACTAGCGGGAGTGGCAAATGAGCAGTTCTTC; cdr3_aa: CASRGLAGVANEQFF
j_call: TRBJ2-7; v_call: TRBV20-1; d_call: TRBD1; clone_size: NA; cdr3_nt: TGCAGTGTTCCGGGACAGGACACCTACGAGCAGTACTTC; cdr3_aa: CSVPGQDTYEQYF
j_call: TRBJ2-4; v_call: TRBV28; d_call: NA; clone_size: NA; cdr3_nt: TGTGCCAGCAGTTTATACCTCGACAGGGAGGACCCCGGGGAGGTCAACTTC; cdr3_aa: CASSLYLDREDPGEVNF
j_call: TRBJ2-7; v_call: TRBV10-3; d_call: TRBD1; clone_size: many; cdr3_nt: TGTGCCATCAGTGAGGTTTGGCAGGGGGCCCACGAGCAGTACTTC; cdr3_aa: CAISEVWQGAHEQYF
j_call: TRBJ1-2; v_call: TRBV6-1; d_call: TRBD1; clone_size: medium-sized; cdr3_nt: TGTGCCAGCAGGAGGACAGGGGAAGGCTACACCTTC; cdr3_aa: CASRRTGEGYTF
j_call: TRBJ2-5; v_call: TRBV28; d_call: NA; clone_size: many; cdr3_nt: TGTGCCAGCAGTTTCCGGCAAGAGACCCAGTACTTC; cdr3_aa: CASSFRQETQYF
j_call: TRBJ1-1; v_call: TRBV20-1; d_call: NA; clone_size: many; cdr3_nt: TGCAGTGCTAGAGAGCCCCCAGTTGAAGCTTTCTTT; cdr3_aa: CSAREPPVEAFF
j_call: TRBJ2-1; v_call: TRBV7-2; d_call: NA; clone_size: many; cdr3_nt: TGTGCCAGCAGCTTAGGCCGGGATGGGGCCAATGAGCAGTTCTTC; cdr3_aa: CASSLGRDGANEQFF
j_call: TRBJ1-1; v_call: TRBV7-2; d_call: NA; clone_size: many; cdr3_nt: TGTGCCAGCAGCCTCCCTGGACAGTCCACTGAAGCTTTCTTT; cdr3_aa: CASSLPGQSTEAFF
j_call: TRBJ2-7; v_call: TRBV7-2; d_call: TRBD2; clone_size: NA; cdr3_nt: TGTGCAAACGGGAGGAAGCCCTACGAGCAGTACTTC; cdr3_aa: CANGRKPYEQYF
j_call: TRBJ1-6; v_call: TRBV27; d_call: NA; clone_size: few; cdr3_nt: TGTGCCAGCAGTACAGAGGGAAGAAATTCACCCCTCCACTTT; cdr3_aa: CASSTEGRNSPLHF
j_call: TRBJ1-2; v_call: TRBV6-6; d_call: TRBD1; clone_size: NA; cdr3_nt: TGTGCCAGCATTTACCCCGGGACAGGGAGCTGCACCTTC; cdr3_aa: CASIYPGTGSCTF
j_call: TRBJ1-2; v_call: TRBV7-2; d_call: TRBD1; clone_size: once; cdr3_nt: TGTGCCAGCAGCTCCTACAGGGGGCAGGACTATGGCTACACCTTC; cdr3_aa: CASSSYRGQDYGYTF
j_call: TRBJ1-6; v_call: TRBV27; d_call: NA; clone_size: many; cdr3_nt: TGTGCCAGCAGTTTATCGGGACTTCCGATGGATTCACCCCTCCACTTT; cdr3_aa: CASSLSGLPMDSPLHF
j_call: TRBJ2-3; v_call: TRBV9; d_call: NA; clone_size: many; cdr3_nt: TGTGCCAGCAGCGAAACTAGCTTTCATACAGATACGCAGTATTTT; cdr3_aa: CASSETSFHTDTQYF
j_call: TRBJ1-4; v_call: TRBV4-2; d_call: NA; clone_size: NA; cdr3_nt: TGTGCCAGTAGCCAAGATCAGAGGGGGGCTAATGAAAAACTGTTTTTT; cdr3_aa: CASSQDQRGANEKLFF
j_call: TRBJ2-2; v_call: TRBV18; d_call: TRBD1; clone_size: many; cdr3_nt: TGTGCCAGCTCACCAAGACAGGGGTCGAACACCGGGGAGCTGTTTTTT; cdr3_aa: CASSPRQGSNTGELFF
j_call: TRBJ2-7; v_call: TRBV20-1; d_call: TRBD2; clone_size: many; cdr3_nt: TGCAGTGCTAGCACGGCGCTAGCGGGAGTCTACGAGCAGTACTTC; cdr3_aa: CSASTALAGVYEQYF
j_call: TRBJ2-7; v_call: TRBV28; d_call: NA; clone_size: NA; cdr3_nt: TGTGCCAGCAGTCCATCAGACAGTACCTACGAGCAGTACTTC; cdr3_aa: CASSPSDSTYEQYF
j_call: TRBJ2-1; v_call: TRBV19; d_call: NA; clone_size: NA; cdr3_nt: TGTGCCAGTAGTATCTTCCAGGTCGCCGGGGCCAGTGAGCAGTTCTTC; cdr3_aa: CASSIFQVAGASEQFF
j_call: TRBJ2-7; v_call: TRBV10-1; d_call: NA; clone_size: NA; cdr3_nt: TGCGCCAGCAGTGAGTCCCGGGACTTGGAAGAGCAGTACTTC; cdr3_aa: CASSESRDLEEQYF
j_call: TRBJ2-7; v_call: TRBV7-9; d_call: NA; clone_size: medium-sized; cdr3_nt: TGTGCCAGCAGCAGAGGGGTCGAGCAGTACTTC; cdr3_aa: CASSRGVEQYF
j_call: TRBJ2-7; v_call: TRBV6-1; d_call: TRBD1; clone_size: few; cdr3_nt: TGTGCCAGCAGTTTCCGGGACAGCCTGAGCTCCTACGAGCAGTACTTC; cdr3_aa: CASSFRDSLSSYEQYF
j_call: TRBJ2-3; v_call: TRBV28; d_call: TRBD1; clone_size: NA; cdr3_nt: TGTGCCAGCAGTCCGCGGACAGGGGGTGGCACAGATACGCAGTATTTT; cdr3_aa: CASSPRTGGGTDTQYF
j_call: TRBJ2-3; v_call: TRBV24-1; d_call: NA; clone_size: many; cdr3_nt: TGTGCCACCAGTGATCCGGGAGCAGATACGCAGTATTTT; cdr3_aa: CATSDPGADTQYF
j_call: TRBJ2-7; v_call: TRBV7-2; d_call: TRBD2; clone_size: many; cdr3_nt: TGTGCCAGCAGCTTATGGGCTAGCGGCTCCTACGAGCAGTACTTC; cdr3_aa: CASSLWASGSYEQYF
j_call: TRBJ1-1; v_call: TRBV19; d_call: NA; clone_size: NA; cdr3_nt: TGTGCCAGTAGTCGTGGTCCTGCCGCCGGGACGGGAGACACTACTGAAGCTTTCTTT; cdr3_aa: CASSRGPAAGTGDTTEAFF
j_call: TRBJ2-5; v_call: TRBV6-1; d_call: TRBD1; clone_size: NA; cdr3_nt: TGTGCCAGCAGTGAAAAAACCGGGACAGGAGAAGAGACCCAGTACTTC; cdr3_aa: CASSEKTGTGEETQYF